This section outlines one TCR beta chain sequence together with its context. Antigen specificity is unknown. Only in-frame clones appear in the TCRdb table, and some are missing; sequencing was by immunoSEQ multiplex PCR. The sample has about 110,000 clones; more than 70% are singletons. The germline V and J ends were trimmed by 4 bases and 14 bases, with 16 bases remaining between them. This CDR3 has 13 residues. Germline-derived CDR1 and CDR2 are SGHKS and YYEKEE (reference sequence). The data stem from a study of T cell responses to AZD1222 COVID-19 vaccine. Overall study context: Some second doses came at about 4 weeks and others at about 12 weeks; these were pooled. Study conclusions and caveats: Vaccine-associated CD4 TCRs spanned spike, dominant at 160-218 and 743-854. AZD1222 recipients seropositive at baseline numbered only five or six. The peak T cell response came first, and repertoires were sampled only after it.

The sequence was obtained from an adult in good health. Here the sequenced sample was peripheral blood, taken on day 0 of AZD1222 vaccination. This chain links TRBV5-5 with TRBJ1-6; TRBD1 might be the D (5 bases). The CDR3 sequence: CASSLTGTLSLHF. The CDR3 region has the DNA TGTGCCAGCAGCCTCACCGGGACGCTTTCCCTCCACTTT.